This TCR beta chain was obtained from a study of CD8+CD57+ T cells in acquired aplastic anemia. Overall study findings and caveats: No significant difference in CD8+ Simpson's diversity was found between patients and controls. About 29 shared CD8+ CDR3s appeared highly expressed within patients' immunodominant clones.

An expansion of CD8+CD57+ cells by flow cytometry had been shown in patients chosen for sequencing. Among the patients, none had received any therapy at the time of blood sampling. Trimming left V 5 bases short and J 0 bases short, with 13 bases between. The CDR3 is 16 amino acids. Looked up from germline, CDR1 is SGHAT and CDR2 is FQNNGV. TCR beta VDJ and CDR3 were profiled, and genomic DNA was the template. TCRdb re-called the reads with MiXCR, one entry per CDR3 protein. Altogether roughly 98,000 distinct CDR3 sequences are present, 55% to 75% being singletons, with the ten largest covering 65%. With respect to this clonotype: What it binds is unknown.

The chain carries TRBV11-2 and TRBJ1-4; a possible D gene is TRBD1 (5 bases). Sequencing input: sorted CD4+, CD8+, or CD8+CD57+ T cells (not recorded which) from PBMCs. This clonotype originated in a human donor with aplastic anemia. The CDR3 DNA follows: TGTGCCAGCAGCCCATGGGGGGTTGCAACTAATGAAAAACTGTTTTTT. It codes for CASSPWGVATNEKLFF.